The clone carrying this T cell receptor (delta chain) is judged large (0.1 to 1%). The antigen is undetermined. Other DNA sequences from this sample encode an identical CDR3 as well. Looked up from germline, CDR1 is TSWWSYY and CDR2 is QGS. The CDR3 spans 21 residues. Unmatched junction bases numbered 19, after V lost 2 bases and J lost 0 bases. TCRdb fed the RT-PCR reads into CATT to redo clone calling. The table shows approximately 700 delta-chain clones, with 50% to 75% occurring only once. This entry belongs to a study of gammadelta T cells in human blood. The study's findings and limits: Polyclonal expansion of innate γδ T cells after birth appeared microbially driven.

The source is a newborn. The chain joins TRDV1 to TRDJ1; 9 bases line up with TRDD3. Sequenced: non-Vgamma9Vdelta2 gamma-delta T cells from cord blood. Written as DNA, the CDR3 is TGTGCTCTTGGGGAATACACCAGCCCGGAGCGGGGGATACAGTACACCGATAAACTCATCTTT. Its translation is CALGEYTSPERGIQYTDKLIF.